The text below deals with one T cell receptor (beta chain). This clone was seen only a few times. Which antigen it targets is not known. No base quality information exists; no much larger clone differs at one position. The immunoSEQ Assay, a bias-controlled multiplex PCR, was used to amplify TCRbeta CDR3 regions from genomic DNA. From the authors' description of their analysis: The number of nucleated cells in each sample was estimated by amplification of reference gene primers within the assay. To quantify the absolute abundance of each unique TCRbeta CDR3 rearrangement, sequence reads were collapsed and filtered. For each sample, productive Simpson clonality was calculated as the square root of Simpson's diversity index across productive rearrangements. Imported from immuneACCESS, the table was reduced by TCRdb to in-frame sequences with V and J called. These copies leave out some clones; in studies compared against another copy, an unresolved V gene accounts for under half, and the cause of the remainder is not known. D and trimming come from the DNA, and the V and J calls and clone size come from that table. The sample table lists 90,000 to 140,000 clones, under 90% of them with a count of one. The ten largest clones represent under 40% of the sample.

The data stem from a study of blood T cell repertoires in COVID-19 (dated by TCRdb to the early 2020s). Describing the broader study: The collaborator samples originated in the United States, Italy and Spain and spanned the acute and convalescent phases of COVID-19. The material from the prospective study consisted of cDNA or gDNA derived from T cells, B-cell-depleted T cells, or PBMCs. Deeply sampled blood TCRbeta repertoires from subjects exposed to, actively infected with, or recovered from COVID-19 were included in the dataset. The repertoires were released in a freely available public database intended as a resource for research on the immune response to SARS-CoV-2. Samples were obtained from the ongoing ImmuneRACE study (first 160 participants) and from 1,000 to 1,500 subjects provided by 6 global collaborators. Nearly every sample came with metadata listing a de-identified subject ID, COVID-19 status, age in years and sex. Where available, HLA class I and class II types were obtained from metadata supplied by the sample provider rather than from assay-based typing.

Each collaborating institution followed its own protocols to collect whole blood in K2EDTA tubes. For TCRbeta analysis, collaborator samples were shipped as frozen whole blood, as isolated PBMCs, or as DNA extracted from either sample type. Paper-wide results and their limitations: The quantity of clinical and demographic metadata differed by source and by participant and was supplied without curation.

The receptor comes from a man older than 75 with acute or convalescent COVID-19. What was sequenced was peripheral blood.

The CDR3 region: CASSAGLNTEAFF. Read as DNA, the sequence is TGTGCCAGTAGTGCAGGGTTGAACACTGAAGCTTTCTTT. The sequence links TRBV19 to TRBJ1-1; a weak D assignment points to TRBD1 (5 bases agree). Based on the germline V gene (reference sequence), the CDR1 and CDR2 sequences are LNHDA and SQIVND. Including the terminal cysteine and phenylalanine, the CDR3 comprises 13 residues. Only the CDR3 region is kept as DNA, spanning 39 bases read in frame from base 1. V gives up 5 bases and J gives up 0 bases, and the segment between their germline ends measures 7 bases. With the rest looked up from the reference TRBV19 and TRBJ1-1 genes rather than sequenced, the full variable domain is DGGITQSPKYLFRKEGQNVTLSCEQNLNHDAMYWYRQDPGQGLRLIYYSQIVNDFQKGDIAEGYSVSREKKESFPLTVTSAQKNPTAFYLCASSAGLNTEAFFGQGTRLTVV.